This T cell receptor (beta chain) was documented in a study of blood T cell repertoires in COVID-19. Background on the study: Acute and convalescent COVID-19 samples came from the United States, Italy and Spain. T cells, B-cell-depleted T cells, or PBMCs provided the cDNA or gDNA that served as material.

The CDR3 is 13 residues long. V was shortened by 7 bases and J by 3 bases, with 12 bases between the two germline ends. Per germline, CDR1 SGHTA and CDR2 FQGNSA. In the authors' workflow: Reference gene primer amplification yielded estimated nucleated cell counts. TCRdb's table, derived via immunoSEQ multiplex PCR, lists solely in-frame clones and lacks some. V, J and clone size were drawn from that table, and D and trimming were deduced from the DNA. This table has under 200,000 clones, approximately 86% appearing once. This chain uses TRBV7-2 with TRBJ1-1; D remains ambiguous. Sequencing used peripheral blood. This TCR was sampled from a woman older than 75 with acute or convalescent COVID-19. CDR3 nucleotides: TGTGCCAGCATTTTTCGAGAAGACACTGAAGCTTTCTTT. As protein: CASIFREDTEAFF.